Sequencing of this T cell receptor beta chain was carried out in a study of blood T cells in healthy people across ages. J gave up 10 bases and V 5 bases, and 12 bases lay outside the gene matches. The CDR3 has 17 amino acids. A J-beta primer mix and a sample-barcoded 5' primer were used in a second PCR of roughly 6 to 11 cycles. Each CDR3 protein gets one entry after TCRdb re-called the 5' RACE reads with MiXCR. The sample records around 800,000 distinct CDR3 sequences, roughly 25% being singletons. Separately, the same data were catalogued under a study of T cells of mothers and their children.

The chain uses TRBV12-3 or TRBV12-4 and TRBJ2-2, with TRBD2 matching 14 bases. Input material: blood. The TCR was taken from a boy aged 5-17 years in good health. CDR3 nucleotides: TGTGCCAGCAGTCCCTGGACTAGCGGGGGGACGATCATGGAGCTGTTTTTT. Translated: CASSPWTSGGTIMELFF.